This TCR beta chain was documented in a study of regulatory T cells in long-lasting Graves disease. In building TCR beta libraries, iRepertoire HTBI primers were used together with Arm-PCR of CDR3 regions. A single record per CDR3 protein comes from TCRdb applying MiXCR to the multiplex PCR reads. Of 600,000 to 850,000 distinct CDR3 sequences in the sample, around 30% are singletons; the top ten hold 40% to 55%. Time point reported: persistent/refractory GD, antithyroid drugs over 5 years with positive TRAb. Construction of the TCR library relied on RNA isolated from PBMCs. CDR1 is SGHTA, CDR2 FQGNSA, per germline. V lost 1 base and J lost 7, with 11 bases in between. The CDR3 has 15 residues.

The sample in question was peripheral blood mononuclear cells (PBMCs), obtained when the disease was refractory, from a patient treated with antithyroid drugs. The chain carries TRBV7-2 and TRBJ1-6; D is undetermined. This TCR came from a female donor with Graves disease. This CDR3 is CASSLVRQQNSPLHF. CDR3 nucleotides: TGTGCCAGCAGCTTAGTCCGGCAGCAAAATTCACCCCTCCACTTT.